Sequencing of this T cell receptor beta chain was carried out in a study of T-cell memory formation after mild COVID-19. On the study more broadly: Most TCR clusters belonged to a single donor.

TCRdb re-derived calls from the 5' RACE reads in MiXCR, one entry per CDR3 protein. The profile shows roughly 89,000 distinct CDR3 sequences, around 13% of them singletons. Study-wide findings and caveats: CD4/CD8 balance characterized clones contracting day 15 to 85, and CD4+ skew characterized later expanders. SARS-CoV-2 specificity was not confirmed for second-wave clones peaking on day 37. Pre-infection memory showed some responding clones, and this suggested that cross-reactive memory joined.

With respect to this clonotype: Its specificity is unknown.

The CDR3 contains 16 residues. The V gene's germline CDR1 is ENHRY and CDR2 SYGVKD. V gave up 3 bases and J gave up 2 bases; unmatched junction bases: 9. This receptor was taken from an adult woman who had mild COVID-19 (a few samples of this study predate the infection). Cell type and time point are not known. The chain uses TRBV10-3 and TRBJ1-1, with 7 bases aligning to TRBD1. Sequencing was done on a sample of PBMCs or a T cell subset sorted from them (not recorded which). CDR3 DNA: TGTGCCATCAGTGATCCCCCGGGACAGCCCAACACTGAAGCTTTCTTT. Amino acid sequence: CAISDPPGQPNTEAFF.